Listed below are T cell receptor beta chains from one sample, sequenced in a study of cytomegalovirus exposure and HLA in healthy donors. Only in-frame clones appear in the TCRdb table, and some are missing; sequencing was by immunoSEQ multiplex PCR. The sample has about 190,000 clones, over 70% seen once. Specimen: PBMCs. The receptors were sampled from a woman in her twenties or thirties in good health and CMV-seropositive. Each CDR3 is given with its conserved first and last residue. D genes are given only for firm matches. Where a row states a size, it is once, few, many or the class of an expanded clone; other rows omit it.

TRBJ1-5 | TRBV6-5 | . | few | TGTGCCAGCAGCCTCCAATCAGGGGCAAATCAGCCCCAGCATTTT | CASSLQSGANQPQHF
TRBJ2-2 | TRBV11-2 | . | . | TGTGCCAGCAGCCAAGGACAAACCACCGGGGAGCTGTTTTTT | CASSQGQTTGELFF
TRBJ1-4 | TRBV13 | TRBD1 | . | TGTGCCAGCCTTCGGACAGGAGAGATTAATGAAAAACTGTTTTTT | CASLRTGEINEKLFF
TRBJ2-7 | TRBV5-1 | . | . | TGCGCCAGCAGCTTGGCCGTCGAGCGGGCCTACGAGCAGTACTTC | CASSLAVERAYEQYF
TRBJ2-7 | TRBV7-2 | . | . | TGTGCCAGCAGCTCAGGAGGGCGCGAGCAGTACTTC | CASSSGGREQYF
TRBJ1-2 | TRBV5-4 | . | few | TGTGCCAGCAGCCCAGACGGGAACTATGGCTACACCTTC | CASSPDGNYGYTF
TRBJ1-1 | TRBV28 | . | . | TGTGCCAGCAGCACAGGGATTGGGGGCACTGAAGCTTTCTTT | CASSTGIGGTEAFF
TRBJ2-7 | TRBV7-8 | . | . | TGTGCCAGCAGCTTAAGCCCTGACTACGAGCAGTACTTC | CASSLSPDYEQYF
TRBJ2-3 | TRBV19 | . | . | TGTGCCAGTAGTATTCTTCCAGGTATAGATACGCAGTATTTT | CASSILPGIDTQYF
TRBJ2-5 | TRBV7-2 | TRBD2 | once | TGTGCCAGCAGCCTCCGGACTAGCGGGAGGTACCAAGAGACCCAGTACTTC | CASSLRTSGRYQETQYF
TRBJ1-3 | TRBV7-7 | . | . | TGTGCTAGCAGCCCCGACTCTGGTGGAAACACCATATATTTT | CASSPDSGGNTIYF
TRBJ2-5 | TRBV6-1 | TRBD1 | . | TGTGCCAGCAGTGAAATAACAGGGGCTCAAGAGACCCAGTACTTC | CASSEITGAQETQYF
TRBJ1-4 | TRBV5-1 | TRBD1 | . | TGCGCCAGCAGCTTGGGGACAGGGGAAACTAATGAAAAACTGTTTTTT | CASSLGTGETNEKLFF
TRBJ2-1 | TRBV4-1 | . | . | TGCGCCAGCAGCCAAGGTCCTGAAACAGGGTTTTCGGATGAGCAGTTCTTC | CASSQGPETGFSDEQFF
TRBJ2-1 | TRBV7-2 | . | . | TGTGCCAGCAGCTTAGCCCCTAGCGACTACAATGAGCAGTTCTTC | CASSLAPSDYNEQFF
TRBJ1-1 | TRBV5-6 | TRBD1 | . | TGTGCCAGCAGCCCCGCCCGGACAGGGTACGACACTGAAGCTTTCTTT | CASSPARTGYDTEAFF
TRBJ2-1 | TRBV6-6 | . | . | TGTGCCAGCAGCCTCTCGAGCGGGCTCGGGTACAATGAGCAGTTCTTC | CASSLSSGLGYNEQFF
TRBJ1-1 | TRBV18 | . | . | TGTGCCAGCTCACCATTAGTGAACACTGAAGCTTTCTTT | CASSPLVNTEAFF
TRBJ2-1 | TRBV7-6 | TRBD2 | . | TGTGCCAGCAGCCCGGGACTAGCGGGCGGGGGGGGGCAGTTCTTC | CASSPGLAGGGGQFF
TRBJ2-5 | TRBV14 | . | . | TGTGCCAGCAGCTATAGTACGGAGACCCAGTACTTC | CASSYSTETQYF
TRBJ2-3 | TRBV15 | TRBD2 | . | TGTGCCACCAGCAGATGGACGGTAGTAGCGGGAGAGTCGTTAGGCACAGATACGCAGTATTTT | CATSRWTVVAGESLGTDTQYF
TRBJ2-3 | TRBV2 | TRBD2 | . | TGTGCCAGCAGTTTGGGGACTAGCGGCTTAGTTTGGACAGATACGCAGTATTTT | CASSLGTSGLVWTDTQYF
TRBJ2-7 | TRBV28 | . | few | TGTGCCAGCAGTTTATTTGGGGGGAGCTACGAGCAGTACTTC | CASSLFGGSYEQYF
TRBJ2-5 | TRBV6-1 | TRBD1 | . | TGTGCCAGCAGTGATTCATGGACAGGGCGGGAGACCCAGTACTTC | CASSDSWTGRETQYF
TRBJ1-3 | TRBV4-1 | . | many | TGCGCCAGCAGCCAAATTGACATGGGTTTCACTGGAAACACCATATATTTT | CASSQIDMGFTGNTIYF
TRBJ1-1 | TRBV10-1 | . | . | TGCGCCAGCAGTGAGGACAGAAGCACTGAAGCTTTCTTT | CASSEDRSTEAFF
TRBJ2-5 | TRBV2 | . | . | TGTGCCAGCAAAGGACTGAAAGAGACCCAGTACTTC | CASKGLKETQYF
TRBJ2-7 | TRBV19 | TRBD2 | few | TGTGCCAGTAGTATGGGAGGCGGGAGCTACGAGCAGTACTTC | CASSMGGGSYEQYF
TRBJ1-5 | TRBV7-8 | TRBD1 | . | TGTGCCAGCAGCTTAGGGTCTACAGGGGGTCAGCCCCAGCATTTT | CASSLGSTGGQPQHF
TRBJ2-7 | TRBV4-2 | TRBD2 | . | TGTGCCAGCAGCCAGAGGGAGGGCGACGAGCAGTACTTC | CASSQREGDEQYF
TRBJ2-7 | TRBV28 | TRBD2 | . | TGTGCCAGCAGTTTAGGGCGGGAGGGCCTCTACGAGCAGTACTTC | CASSLGREGLYEQYF
TRBJ2-1 | TRBV18 | TRBD2 | . | TGTGCCAGCTCACCCGCCGGGACTAGCGGGAGGGGTGAGCAGTTCTTC | CASSPAGTSGRGEQFF
TRBJ2-1 | TRBV19 | . | few | TGTGCCAGTAGTATTCAGGGCTACAATGAGCAGTTCTTC | CASSIQGYNEQFF
TRBJ1-3 | TRBV5-1 | TRBD1 | . | TGCGCCAGCAGCTTGTCGGCAGGGGGCCTTGGAAACACCATATATTTT | CASSLSAGGLGNTIYF
TRBJ2-1 | TRBV5-1 | . | . | TGCGCCAGCAGCTTGGCGGTGCGGAGGTCAGGCAATGAGCAGTTCTTC | CASSLAVRRSGNEQFF
TRBJ2-7 | TRBV19 | . | . | TGTGCCAGGGGAGGTTCCTACGAGCAGTACTTC | CARGGSYEQYF
TRBJ2-7 | TRBV4-1 | TRBD1 | . | TGCGCCAGCAGCCAAGTCGGGGACAGGGGGCGCATCGGGCAGTACTTC | CASSQVGDRGRIGQYF
TRBJ2-1 | TRBV2 | TRBD2 | . | TGTGCCGGCCGTGAGGAGCGGGATGCCTGGGGAGAGCAGTTCTTC | CAGREERDAWGEQFF
TRBJ1-4 | TRBV28 | . | few | TGTGCCAGCAGTTTCACGACAGATCTTAATGAAAAACTGTTTTTT | CASSFTTDLNEKLFF
TRBJ1-2 | TRBV28 | . | . | TGTGCCAGCAGGACAAGGCTAACCTATGGCTACACCTTC | CASRTRLTYGYTF
TRBJ1-2 | TRBV10-2 | . | few | TGCGCCAGCAGGGGATATGGACAGAATGTTTATGGCTACACCTTC | CASRGYGQNVYGYTF
TRBJ2-1 | TRBV11-2 | TRBD2 | . | TGTGCCAGCAGCGGGGGACTAGCGATTTACAATGAGCAGTTCTTC | CASSGGLAIYNEQFF
TRBJ2-7 | TRBV29-1 | . | . | TGCAGCGTCTCATACGGGGGAACCTACGAGCAGTACTTC | CSVSYGGTYEQYF
TRBJ1-2 | TRBV6-1 | . | . | TGTGCCAGCAGTGGCCTACAGGGTGCGCAGGATGGCTACACCTTC | CASSGLQGAQDGYTF
TRBJ1-2 | TRBV7-9 | TRBD1 | . | TGTGCCAGCAGCCGACCACAGGGGTCGTGCCTTAACTATGGCTACACCTTC | CASSRPQGSCLNYGYTF
TRBJ1-1 | TRBV6-1 | . | . | TGTGCCAGCAGTGACGAACAGATGAACACTGAAGCTTTCTTT | CASSDEQMNTEAFF
TRBJ1-6 | TRBV28 | TRBD1 | . | TGTGCCAGCTCCAGGGGGCAGAATTCACCCCTCCACTTT | CASSRGQNSPLHF
TRBJ1-1 | TRBV27 | TRBD1 | . | TGTGCCAGCAGTTCCCTGCAGGGGGAGAACACTGAAGCTTTCTTT | CASSSLQGENTEAFF
TRBJ2-7 | TRBV7-9 | . | . | TGTTCCAGCAGTGGGCGCGGGAACGAGCAGTACTTC | CSSSGRGNEQYF
TRBJ2-1 | TRBV19 | . | few | TGTGCCAGTAGTCCCGACACCTACAATGAGCAGTTCTTC | CASSPDTYNEQFF
TRBJ2-3 | TRBV6-1 | . | . | TGTGCCAGCACACCGGGGGATACGCAGTATTTT | CASTPGDTQYF
TRBJ1-2 | TRBV5-1 | TRBD1 | . | TGCGCCAGCAGCTTGCCGACAGGGAGCTATGGCTACACCTTC | CASSLPTGSYGYTF
TRBJ2-5 | TRBV5-4 | TRBD1 | . | TGTGCCAGCAGCGGGACAGGGGTGCAGACCCAGTACTTC | CASSGTGVQTQYF
TRBJ2-3 | TRBV19 | . | . | TGTGCCAGTAGTGCTACGCGAATTTACACAGATACGCAGTATTTT | CASSATRIYTDTQYF
TRBJ1-1 | TRBV19 | . | . | TGTGCCAGTAGTATAGGAGGGTCAAGAAACACTGAAGCTTTCTTT | CASSIGGSRNTEAFF
TRBJ2-7 | TRBV28 | TRBD2 | . | TGTGCCAGCAGTTCAGCAGCGGGAGGGGAATACGAGCAGTACTTC | CASSSAAGGEYEQYF
TRBJ1-6 | TRBV5-1 | . | . | TGCGCCAGCAGTCGGGAGGGCAATAATTCACCCCTCCACTTT | CASSREGNNSPLHF
TRBJ2-7 | TRBV27 | TRBD1 | . | TGTGCCAGCAGTTTAGGACAGGGGGGTGAGCAGTACTTC | CASSLGQGGEQYF
TRBJ1-1 | TRBV5-6 | TRBD1 | once | TGTGCCAGCAGCCCGGAACCCCAGGGGGCGAGGGACACTGAAGCTTTCTTT | CASSPEPQGARDTEAFF